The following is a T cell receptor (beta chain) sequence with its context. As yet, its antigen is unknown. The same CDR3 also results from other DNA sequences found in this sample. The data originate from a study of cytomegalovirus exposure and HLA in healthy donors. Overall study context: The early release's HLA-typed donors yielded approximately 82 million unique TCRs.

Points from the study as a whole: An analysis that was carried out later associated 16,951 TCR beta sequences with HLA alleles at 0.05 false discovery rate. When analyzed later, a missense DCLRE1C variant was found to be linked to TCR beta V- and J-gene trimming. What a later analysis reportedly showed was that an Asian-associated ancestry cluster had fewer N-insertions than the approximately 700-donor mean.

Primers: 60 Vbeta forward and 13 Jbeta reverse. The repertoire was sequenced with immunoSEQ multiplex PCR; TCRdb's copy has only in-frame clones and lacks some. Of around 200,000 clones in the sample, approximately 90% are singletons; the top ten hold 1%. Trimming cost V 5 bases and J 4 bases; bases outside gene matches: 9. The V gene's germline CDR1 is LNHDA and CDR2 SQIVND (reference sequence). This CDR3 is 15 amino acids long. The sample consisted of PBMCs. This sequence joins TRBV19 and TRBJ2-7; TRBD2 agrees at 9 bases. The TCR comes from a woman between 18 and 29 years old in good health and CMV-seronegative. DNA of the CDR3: TGTGCCAGTAGTTTCCTAGCGGGGACCCTGTACGAGCAGTACTTC. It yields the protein CASSFLAGTLYEQYF.